These 24 T cell receptor beta chains were sequenced from one sample in a study of shared clonotypes between healthy human individuals. TCRdb's copy holds only in-frame clones and misses some; the assay was immunoSEQ multiplex PCR. The repertoire holds around 990,000 clones, with around 77% as singletons. Sequencing input: memory CD4+ T cells from PBMCs. Noted subset: CD45RA-negative fraction. The receptors shown here come from a man aged 18 to 29 in good health. Some clones in this sample may be carry-over from other donors' samples.

This clone occurred once. The chain is built from TRBV4-1 and TRBJ2-3; 7 bases line up with TRBD1. CDR3 length equals 15 residues. J lost 3 bases, V lost 3 bases, and 6 bases had no gene match. Germline CDR1 reads MGHRA; CDR2 reads YSYEKL. CDR3 nucleotide sequence: TGCGCCAGCAGCCAGACAGGGAAGAGAACAGATACGCAGTATTTT. It codes for CASSQTGKRTDTQYF.

The V call is TRBV7-9, the J call TRBJ2-5; 11 positions agree with TRBD1. The CDR3 has 17 residues. The germline V gene encodes CDR1 SEHNR and CDR2 FQNEAQ (reference sequence). V shed 5 bases and J 1 base; nucleotides not matched to a gene: 9. The CDR3 loop reads CASSPRADRGLQETQYF. The CDR3 DNA reads as TGTGCCAGCAGCCCCCGAGCGGACAGGGGGCTCCAAGAGACCCAGTACTTC.

As concerns this clone: The junction departs from germline at one end; a sequencing error may be responsible. The identical CDR3 is also encoded by other nucleotide sequences in the sample. The chain combines TRBV20-1 with TRBJ2-7; D remains unclear. From germline, CDR1 is DFQATT and CDR2 SNEGSKA (reference sequence). The CDR3 sequence is 11 residues long. The CDR3: CSARVTYEQYF. The CDR3 bases are TGCAGTGCGAGAGTCACCTACGAGCAGTACTTC.

The V call is TRBV5-1, the J call TRBJ2-1; D is perhaps TRBD1 (8 bases). Per germline, CDR1 SGHRS and CDR2 YFSETQ. The V gene lost 3 bases and the J gene lost 2 bases, with 12 bases spanning the gap. The CDR3 loop spans 15 amino acids. CDR3 in amino acids: CASSWGGQAYNEQFF. The CDR3 region has the DNA TGCGCCAGCAGCTGGGGGGGACAGGCCTACAATGAGCAGTTCTTC.

This chain connects TRBV18 to TRBJ2-5, with 8 nucleotides matching TRBD1. Germline V lookup: CDR1 KGHSH, CDR2 LQKENI. The CDR3 length is 15 residues. V was pared by 2 bases and J by 1 base, with 3 bases of the junction left unmatched. The CDR3 DNA is TGTGCCAGCTCACCAGGGACAGGCTTCCAAGAGACCCAGTACTTC. As protein: CASSPGTGFQETQYF.

This clone occurred a few times. The chain uses TRBV10-3 and TRBJ1-2; 9 nucleotides line up with TRBD1. The CDR3 totals 18 residues. Germline loops: CDR1 ENHRY, CDR2 SYGVKD. V was clipped by 2 bases and J by 8 bases; unmatched bases: 18. The CDR3 bases are TGTGCCATCAGTGAGCCGGGACAGGGAGAGGGGCTTCATGACGGCTACACCTTC. Its translation is CAISEPGQGEGLHDGYTF.

This chain joins TRBV6-6 and TRBJ2-7; D unresolved. Trimming took off 6 bases at V and 4 bases at J, with 16 bases between the two ends. The germline V gene has CDR1 MNHNY and CDR2 SVGAGI (reference sequence). This CDR3 region has 14 residues. The CDR3 sequence: CASSRRGALYEQYF. The DNA for the CDR3 is TGTGCCAGCAGCCGACGCGGTGCCCTATACGAGCAGTACTTC.

Points on this clone: Possible read error: a much larger clone is one base away. The chain couples TRBV30 to TRBJ1-2; D might be TRBD1 (6 bases). The length of the CDR3 is 13 residues. V was trimmed by 4 bases and J by 8 bases, leaving 17 bases between them. Germline V gene lookup returns CDR1 GTSNPN and CDR2 SVGIG (reference sequence). The CDR3 here is CAWNVGQWEGYTF. The DNA of the CDR3 is TGTGCCTGGAATGTAGGACAGTGGGAAGGCTACACCTTC.

The chain uses TRBV7-8 and TRBJ2-2; either TRBD1 or TRBD2 may supply D (5 bases each). Germline V gene lookup returns CDR1 SGHVS and CDR2 FQNEAQ. The CDR3 spans 12 residues. V was shortened by 2 bases and J by 15 bases, with 13 bases between the two germline ends. The chain's CDR3 is CASSLPSGLMFF. The CDR3 DNA follows: TGTGCCAGCAGCTTACCCTCGGGGCTGATGTTTTTT.

V and J are TRBV5-6 and TRBJ2-1; tentatively, D is TRBD2 (7 bases). Germline V lookup: CDR1 SGHDT, CDR2 YYEEEE. Trimming left V 0 bases short and J 7 bases short, with 17 bases between. The CDR3 covers 16 residues. CDR3 DNA sequence: TGTGCCAGCAGCTTGGTCGGGGGGCAGTCAAGGAATGAGCAGTTCTTC. Translating gives CASSLVGGQSRNEQFF. The whole variable domain, remainder taken from reference TRBV5-6 and TRBJ2-1, is DAGVTQSPTHLIKTRGQQVTLRCSPKSGHDTVSWYQQALGQGPQFIFQYYEEEERQRGNFPDRFSGHQFPNYSSELNVNALLLGDSALYLCASSLVGGQSRNEQFFGPGTRLTVL.

This rearrangement joins TRBV7-2 to TRBJ2-3, with 11 bases identical to TRBD2. This CDR3 has 15 amino acids. CDR1 and CDR2 (germline): SGHTA, FQGNSA. With V trimmed by 2 bases and J by 10 bases, 8 bases remained unmatched. In nucleotides, the CDR3 is TGTGCCAGCAGCTTAAGATTAGCGGGAGGGGGGGCGCAGTATTTT. Protein sequence: CASSLRLAGGGAQYF.

The chain has TRBV5-6 and TRBJ2-7; the D gene is possibly TRBD1 (5 bases). From germline, CDR1 is SGHDT and CDR2 YYEEEE. The V end was cut by 1 base, the J end by 2 bases, with 7 bases between. The CDR3 is 13 residues long. The CDR3, as DNA: TGTGCCAGCAGCTTGACAGGAACCTACGAGCAGTACTTC. Residues: CASSLTGTYEQYF.

The V and J genes are TRBV10-2 and TRBJ1-5; D gene ambiguous. V lost 1 base and J lost 1, with 5 bases in between. CDR3 length equals 14 residues. Germline V gene lookup returns CDR1 WSHSY and CDR2 SAAADI. The CDR3 nucleotides are TGCGCCAGCAGTGAGTGGTCGAGCAATCAGCCCCAGCATTTT. It specifies CASSEWSSNQPQHF.

The rearrangement links TRBV29-1 to TRBJ2-1; D gene unclear. Germline CDR1 SQVTM, CDR2 ANQGSEA. Trimming shortened V by 4 bases and J by 4 bases, and 14 bases separated the two germline ends. This CDR3 has 14 residues. The CDR3 DNA reads TGCAGCGTTGTGGGCAGATGGGCTTACAATGAGCAGTTCTTC. This translates into CSVVGRWAYNEQFF.

The chain employs TRBV7-9 and TRBJ2-3; TRBD2 matches at 8 bases. V was pared by 5 bases and J by 5 bases, with 9 bases of the junction left unmatched. The CDR3 has 15 amino acids. The germline CDR1 and CDR2 sequences are SEHNR and FQNEAQ (reference sequence). CDR3 protein: CASSPSGRGGDTQYF. The CDR3 nucleotides read TGTGCCAGCAGCCCCAGCGGGAGAGGAGGAGATACGCAGTATTTT. The variable domain in full, completed from reference TRBV7-9 and TRBJ2-3, reads DTGVSQNPRHKITKRGQNVTFRCDPISEHNRLYWYRQTLGQGPEFLTYFQNEAQLEKSRLLSDRFSAERPKGSFSTLEIQRTEQGDSAMYLCASSPSGRGGDTQYFGPGTRLTVL.

This clone was seen more than once but under ten times. The V gene is TRBV5-1, the J gene TRBJ2-1; 12 bases fit TRBD2. V lost 4 bases to trimming and J lost 6 bases; unmatched junction nucleotides: 8. CDR1 and CDR2 (germline): SGHRS, YFSETQ. This CDR3 has 16 residues. Here the CDR3 reads CASSPQTSGGANEQFF. The CDR3 nucleotides are TGCGCCAGCAGCCCTCAGACTAGCGGGGGTGCCAATGAGCAGTTCTTC.

The V and J genes are TRBV5-6 and TRBJ1-5; D might be TRBD1 (5 bases). The CDR3 has 15 residues. Germline CDR1 SGHDT, CDR2 YYEEEE. V dropped 0 bases and J dropped 4 bases, with 11 bases sitting between them. CDR3: CASSLGGAGNQPQHF. CDR3 bases: TGTGCCAGCAGCTTGGGGGGCGCAGGGAATCAGCCCCAGCATTTT.

The V gene is TRBV7-2, the J gene TRBJ2-3; D might be TRBD2 (5 bases). The germline V and J ends were trimmed by 1 base and 3 bases, with 14 bases remaining between them. Germline-derived CDR1 and CDR2 are SGHTA and FQGNSA. This CDR3 is built from 16 residues. For the CDR3, the DNA is TGTGCCAGCAGCTTAGGGGCGGGTGGGTGGACAGATACGCAGTATTTT. Amino acid sequence: CASSLGAGGWTDTQYF.

The V call is TRBV28, the J call TRBJ1-5; D is possibly TRBD1 (5 bases). This CDR3 contains 16 residues. The germline V and J ends were trimmed by 6 bases and 5 bases, with 20 bases remaining between them. CDR1 is MDHEN, CDR2 SYDVKM, per germline. The chain's CDR3 is CASRPLRDGLYQPQHF. The CDR3 DNA reads as TGTGCCAGCAGACCTCTCCGGGACGGTCTTTATCAGCCCCAGCATTTT.

This chain uses TRBV19 with TRBJ2-1, with 13 nucleotides matching TRBD2. The CDR3 loop spans 15 amino acids. Germline CDR1 and CDR2: LNHDA and SQIVND (reference sequence). The V segment lost 5 bases and the J segment 8 bases; nucleotides outside the gene matches: 6. For the CDR3, the DNA is TGTGCCAGTAGTCCACTAGCGGGAGGGGGGGATGAGCAGTTCTTC. As protein: CASSPLAGGGDEQFF.

This chain links TRBV28 with TRBJ1-2; no definite D call. Germline CDR1 reads MDHEN; CDR2 reads SYDVKM. This CDR3 region has 12 residues. V was clipped by 2 bases and J by 7 bases, with 8 bases between them. Here the CDR3 DNA reads TGTGCCAGCAGTTTAGGCTTCTCTGGCTACACCTTC. Its translation is CASSLGFSGYTF.

This clone was recorded only once. CDR3 bases: TGTGCCAGCAGCGTCACGGGGGGCGGCACCGGGGAGCTGTTTTTT. Protein: CASSVTGGGTGELFF. The rearrangement uses TRBV9 and TRBJ2-2; tentatively, D is TRBD2 (7 bases). V was clipped by 2 bases and J by 4 bases, with 12 bases between them. CDR1 and CDR2 (germline): SGDLS, YYNGEE. The CDR3 covers 15 residues.

The chain links TRBV19 to TRBJ2-4; possibly TRBD1 for D (6 bases). Germline CDR1 is LNHDA and CDR2 is SQIVND (reference sequence). Trimming removed 5 bases from V and 6 bases from J, with 20 bases in between. CDR3 length: 16 residues. In DNA form, the CDR3 reads TGTGCCAGTAGTTCGAGCCTACGGCAGGGGATAAACATTCAGTACTTC. This translates into CASSSSLRQGINIQYF.

The rearrangement joins TRBV2 to TRBJ2-1; a weak D match, TRBD1 (6 bases). CDR1 is SNHLY and CDR2 is FYNNEI in the germline V gene. V was clipped by 6 bases and J by 10 bases, with 16 bases between them. The CDR3 length is 13 residues. CDR3 nucleotide sequence: TGTGCCAGCAGCGGGGACAAAGGGGGAGAGCAGTTCTTC. Amino acids: CASSGDKGGEQFF.